The rows below give T cell receptor beta chains drawn from one sample of a study of cytotoxic CD8 clonotypes in ibrutinib-treated CLL. TCRdb's table, derived via immunoSEQ multiplex PCR, lists solely in-frame clones and lacks some. The sample lists around 140,000 clones, approximately 85% seen once, with over 2% in the top ten. Sequenced here: PBMCs, sampled after 24 months of ibrutinib treatment. Every receptor here comes from a human donor with chronic lymphocytic leukemia. Each CDR3 is given with its conserved first and last residue. A D gene is named only where the DNA matches it firmly. Clone size appears in some rows only: once, few, many, or a class for an expanded clone.

J: TRBJ2-1; V: TRBV28; D: -; size: -; DNA: TGTGCCAGCAGTTTAAGGGGCGGTGAGCAGTTCTTC; CDR3: CASSLRGGEQFF
J: TRBJ2-7; V: TRBV9; D: -; size: -; DNA: TGTGCCAGCAGCGTAGCCGCAACATCCTACGAGCAGTACTTC; CDR3: CASSVAATSYEQYF
J: TRBJ2-5; V: TRBV6-6; D: -; size: -; DNA: TGTGCCATTCGCCTAACCCAAGAGACCCAGTACTTC; CDR3: CAIRLTQETQYF
J: TRBJ2-7; V: TRBV7-2; D: TRBD1; size: once; DNA: TGTGCCAGCAGCTCCCGGACAGGGGGCTACGAGCAGTACTTC; CDR3: CASSSRTGGYEQYF
J: TRBJ2-2; V: TRBV5-1; D: -; size: once; DNA: TGCGCCAGCAGCTTGACAAATATCAACACCGGGGAGCTGTTTTTT; CDR3: CASSLTNINTGELFF
J: TRBJ2-5; V: TRBV4-2; D: -; size: -; DNA: TGTGCCAGCAGCCAAGCTGGGCAGGGCCAAGAGACCCAGTACTTC; CDR3: CASSQAGQGQETQYF
J: TRBJ2-5; V: TRBV28; D: -; size: -; DNA: TGTGCCAGCAGTTTTAGGAACCGCCAAGAGACCCAGTACTTC; CDR3: CASSFRNRQETQYF
J: TRBJ2-1; V: TRBV7-2; D: -; size: -; DNA: TGTGCCAGCAGCGGCTTACAGGGAGGCGAGCAGTTCTTC; CDR3: CASSGLQGGEQFF
J: TRBJ1-1; V: TRBV28; D: TRBD1; size: once; DNA: TGTGCCAGCAGTTTGGCAGGGGGCGCCGGGGACACTGAAGCTTTCTTT; CDR3: CASSLAGGAGDTEAFF
J: TRBJ2-5; V: TRBV6-6; D: -; size: -; DNA: TGTGCCAGCGCCCTAGTTCGGAAGACTAGGGGAGAGACCCAGTACTTC; CDR3: CASALVRKTRGETQYF
J: TRBJ1-2; V: TRBV7-3; D: TRBD1; size: -; DNA: TGTGCCAGCAGCTTGGGACAGGGACCCAACACCTTC; CDR3: CASSLGQGPNTF
J: TRBJ1-6; V: TRBV28; D: TRBD1; size: -; DNA: TGTGCCAGCACCCTCAGGGACAGGAGCTCCTATAATTCACCCCTCCACTTT; CDR3: CASTLRDRSSYNSPLHF
J: TRBJ1-1; V: TRBV27; D: TRBD1; size: once; DNA: TGTGCCAGCAGTTCGTCCGGGACAGGGCAGGACCAGAGCCCTGAAGCTTTCTTT; CDR3: CASSSSGTGQDQSPEAFF
J: TRBJ2-3; V: TRBV6-5; D: -; size: -; DNA: TGTGCCAGCAGTTATAAGGTTGGGACAGATACGCAGTATTTT; CDR3: CASSYKVGTDTQYF
J: TRBJ1-4; V: TRBV2; D: -; size: -; DNA: TGTGCCAGCAGGGACAGTGGAAGCCCCCGCGAAAAACTGTTTTTT; CDR3: CASRDSGSPREKLFF
J: TRBJ1-5; V: TRBV10-2; D: -; size: -; DNA: TGCGCCAGCAGTGAAGGGGGGGGCACGGCTCAGCCCCAGCATTTT; CDR3: CASSEGGGTAQPQHF
J: TRBJ1-1; V: TRBV28; D: -; size: once; DNA: TGTGCCAGCTTAACAGGGCTTAACACTGAAGCTTTCTTT; CDR3: CASLTGLNTEAFF
J: TRBJ1-3; V: TRBV5-1; D: -; size: -; DNA: TGCGCCAGCAGCTTGGGGTCAGGAAACACCATATATTTT; CDR3: CASSLGSGNTIYF
J: TRBJ2-3; V: TRBV11-3; D: -; size: once; DNA: TGTGCCAGCAGCATCACAGATACGCAGTATTTT; CDR3: CASSITDTQYF